One and the same sample provided the 13 T cell receptor beta chains below, sequenced in a study of T cell repertoires in cytomegalovirus infection (dated by TCRdb to about 2019). Reading the label with the study, this specimen's treatment or condition is: in vitro stimulation with specific CMV peptide epitopes to enrich CMV-specific T cells. Sequenced on an Illumina HiSeq 1500. The public reads were quality trimmed at Q25 with fastp and then assembled into clones with MiXCR by TCRdb, keeping productive beta chains. Merged by CDR3 protein, the rows form single entries marked with the most common genes and DNA. The sample table lists around 500,000 distinct CDR3 sequences, about 42% of them with a count of one. Together, the top ten hold about 39% of the sample. These receptors' antigens are unknown. The sequencing used cultured PBMCs, collected from culture after CMV antigen stimulation. The receptor source for this set is a human donor in good health (CMV status not recorded). Some clones in this sample may be carry-over from other donors' samples.

The rearrangement joins TRBV7-2 to TRBJ2-1; TRBD2 agrees at 15 bases. V was clipped by 1 base and J by 6 bases; unmatched bases: 7. Looked up from germline, CDR1 is SGHTA and CDR2 is FQGNSA. CDR3 length: 18 residues. The CDR3 DNA reads TGTGCCAGCAGCTTAGACCCTCCGGGACTAGCGGGAGGCAATGAGCAGTTCTTC. Protein sequence: CASSLDPPGLAGGNEQFF.

A single count supports this clonotype. This sequence joins TRBV7-6 and TRBJ2-5; D not resolved. The CDR3 contains 13 residues. The germline V gene has CDR1 SGHVS and CDR2 FNYEAQ. V shed 8 bases and J shed 5 bases, with 15 bases lying between them. The CDR3, as DNA: TGTGCCAGCGCAATACCCGGTTTGGAGACCCAGTACTTC. Translating gives CASAIPGLETQYF. The full variable domain, in which reference TRBV7-6 and TRBJ2-5 provide the parts outside the CDR3, is GAGVSQSPRYKVTKRGQDVALRCDPISGHVSLYWYRQALGQGPEFLTYFNYEAQQDKSGLPNDRFSAERPEGSISTLTIQRTEQRDSAMYRCASAIPGLETQYFGPGTRLLVL.

This rearrangement joins TRBV12-3 or TRBV12-4 to TRBJ2-7, with D unclear. The CDR3 is 15 residues long. The germline V and J ends were trimmed by 1 base and 4 bases, with 14 bases remaining between them. The DNA for the CDR3 is TGTGCCAGCAGTTTAGAGGCAGTCTCTTCTTACGAGCAGTACTTC. Residues: CASSLEAVSSYEQYF.

The chain couples TRBV12-3 or TRBV12-4 to TRBJ2-3; 13 nucleotides align to TRBD2. J lost 8 bases, V lost 6 bases, and 11 bases had no gene match. The CDR3 totals 16 residues. The CDR3 bases are TGTGCCAGCAGCTACCGACTAGCGGGGGGACCGGGTACGCAGTATTTT. Translated, it gives CASSYRLAGGPGTQYF.

The chain recombines TRBV12-3 or TRBV12-4 with TRBJ2-2; tentatively, D is TRBD1 (6 bases). This CDR3 comprises 15 residues. V was pared by 4 bases and J by 6 bases, with 15 bases between. CDR3 bases: TGTGCCAGCAGTTCACGCCACAGGGATCCCGGGGAGCTGTTTTTT. Protein: CASSSRHRDPGELFF.

This clonotype was seen only a few times. The chain carries TRBV12-3 or TRBV12-4 and TRBJ2-1; 10 nucleotides match TRBD1. The CDR3 is 15 residues long. V shed 5 bases and J 3 bases; nucleotides not matched to a gene: 4. CDR3 nucleotides: TGTGCCAGCAGTCGTGACAGGGGGCTCTACAATGAGCAGTTCTTC. Amino acid sequence: CASSRDRGLYNEQFF.

This clonotype has a handful of counts. The chain carries TRBV20-1 and TRBJ2-3, with a weak D call TRBD1 (6 bases). Germline V gene sequence: CDR1 DFQATT, CDR2 SNEGSKA (reference sequence). The CDR3 length is 15 residues. Trimming left V 0 bases short and J 3 bases short, with 13 bases between. CDR3 sequence: CSARDAQGITDTQYF. The CDR3 coding sequence is TGCAGTGCTAGAGATGCACAGGGTATAACAGATACGCAGTATTTT.

J is TRBJ1-5 and V is TRBV11-2; D is uncertain. This CDR3 has 15 amino acids. Germline loops: CDR1 SGHAT, CDR2 FQNNGV. Trimming removed 6 bases at V and 3 bases at J, with 15 bases between. The CDR3 here is CASRLVGPLNQPQHF. The CDR3 DNA is TGTGCCAGCAGACTTGTAGGACCCCTCAATCAGCCCCAGCATTTT.

This CDR3 is CASSPPGTGGTGELFF. The CDR3 DNA reads as TGTGCCAGCAGTCCCCCCGGGACAGGGGGAACCGGGGAGCTGTTTTTT. The chain combines TRBV12-3 or TRBV12-4 with TRBJ2-2; 11 bases agree with TRBD1. The CDR3 has 16 residues. Germline trimming cut 5 bases from V and 5 bases from J; bases unmatched to any gene: 7.

The chain has TRBV7-9 and TRBJ2-7, with D unclear. The CDR3 is 13 amino acids. With 3 bases removed from V and 5 bases from J, the gap between germline ends came to 11 bases. From germline, CDR1 is SEHNR and CDR2 FQNEAQ (reference sequence). CDR3 loop: CASSFETPNEQYF. Written as DNA, the CDR3 is TGTGCCAGCAGCTTTGAGACACCCAACGAGCAGTACTTC.

This clonotype came up many times. V and J are TRBV7-2 and TRBJ2-3, with no clear D. The CDR3 totals 13 residues. Germline CDR1 SGHTA, CDR2 FQGNSA. V was clipped by 1 base and J by 2 bases, with 4 bases between them. CDR3 sequence (DNA): TGTGCCAGCAGCTTAGGATTCACAGATACGCAGTATTTT. Its protein is CASSLGFTDTQYF. The full variable domain, with the rest looked up from reference TRBV7-2 and TRBJ2-3, is GAGVSQSPSNKVTEKGKDVELRCDPISGHTALYWYRQSLGQGLEFLIYFQGNSAPDKSGLPSDRFSAERTGGSVSTLTIQRTQQEDSAVYLCASSLGFTDTQYFGPGTRLTVL.

V usage is TRBV7-9 and J usage is TRBJ2-7, with TRBD1 matching over 8 bases. The CDR3 extends over 15 amino acids. Looked up from germline, CDR1 is SEHNR and CDR2 is FQNEAQ (reference sequence). Germline trimming cut 6 bases from V and 3 bases from J; bases unmatched to any gene: 10. CDR3 sequence (DNA): TGTGCCAGCAGTCCGAAGGGGACAGGAAACTACGAGCAGTACTTC. It encodes CASSPKGTGNYEQYF. Full variable domain (missing parts from reference TRBV7-9 and TRBJ2-7): DTGVSQNPRHKITKRGQNVTFRCDPISEHNRLYWYRQTLGQGPEFLTYFQNEAQLEKSRLLSDRFSAERPKGSFSTLEIQRTEQGDSAMYLCASSPKGTGNYEQYFGPGTRLTVT.

The rearrangement uses TRBV20-1 and TRBJ2-3, with 15 positions matching TRBD2. There are 15 residues in the CDR3. CDR1 DFQATT and CDR2 SNEGSKA come from the germline V gene (reference sequence). The junction had 2 bases not matched to a gene; V was cut back by 6 bases and J by 1 base. The CDR3 loop is CSAGLAGGRTDTQYF. CDR3 nucleotide sequence: TGCAGTGCGGGACTAGCGGGAGGTCGCACAGATACGCAGTATTTT.